This TCR beta chain was observed in a study of OX40 agonist ivuxolimab in advanced cancers. Across the whole study: Three dose-escalation patients had partial responses: one with hepatocellular carcinoma and two with cutaneous melanoma.

Method: immunoSEQ multiplex PCR; TCRdb's copy keeps in-frame clones and lacks some. The repertoire includes more than 35,000 clones, roughly nine tenths of them detected once, and approximately 46% sits in the top ten. The study, taken as a whole, reports: At 0.1 to 3.0 mg/kg, clonal expansion of CD4+ and CD8+ blood T cells had occurred by week 6.

The germline V and J ends were trimmed by 1 base and 0 bases, with 9 bases remaining between them. The CDR3 length is 15 residues. Germline V gene sequence: CDR1 MGHRA, CDR2 YSYEKL. On this clone itself: No antigen is known for it.

The input for sequencing was CD4+ or CD8+ T cells sorted from blood, taken in a trial of the OX40 agonist ivuxolimab. The rearrangement joins TRBV4-1 to TRBJ1-1; no clear D. The receptor was isolated from an adult with an advanced solid tumor such as melanoma, head and neck, liver or kidney cancer. The CDR3 nucleotides are TGCGCCAGCAGCCAAGTTGGACCGATGAACACTGAAGCTTTCTTT. As protein: CASSQVGPMNTEAFF.